These 30 T cell receptor beta chains were all obtained from the same sample, sequenced in a study of T cell responses to AZD1222 COVID-19 vaccine. Some clones are missing from TCRdb's copy, which holds only in-frame ones; the method was immunoSEQ multiplex PCR. The data contain 90,000 to 100,000 clones, less than 85% of them singletons. Material: peripheral blood, obtained 28 days after the second AZD1222 dose. The receptors come from an adult who received the AZD1222 COVID-19 vaccine.

This chain uses TRBV29-1 with TRBJ1-1; 8 positions agree with TRBD1. This CDR3 contains 13 residues. V was clipped by 7 bases and J by 0 bases; unmatched bases: 4. Per the germline V gene, CDR1 is SQVTM and CDR2 is ANQGSEA. CDR3: CSAQGQVNTEAFF. CDR3 nucleotide sequence: TGCAGCGCCCAGGGACAGGTGAACACTGAAGCTTTCTTT.

This rearrangement joins TRBV3-1 (or the pseudogene TRBV3-2) to TRBJ1-4; D uncertain. CDR1 and CDR2 from the germline V gene are LGHDT and YNNKEL (reference sequence). Between the trimmed V and J ends, which lost 5 bases and 1 base, there was a span of 8 bases. This CDR3 has 14 residues. Written as DNA, the CDR3 is TGTGCCAGCAGCGGAAGGAGAACTAATGAAAAACTGTTTTTT. Encoded protein: CASSGRRTNEKLFF.

This sequence joins TRBV5-4 and TRBJ1-4, with no clear D. Per the germline V gene, CDR1 is SGHNT and CDR2 is YYREEE (reference sequence). The CDR3 sequence is 14 residues long. The ends were cut back, 1 base at V and 5 bases at J, with 9 bases in the middle. In DNA form, the CDR3 reads TGTGCCAGCAGCTTGAGAGGGAACAATGAAAAACTGTTTTTT. Translation gives CASSLRGNNEKLFF. Based on the CDR3 plus reference TRBV5-4 and TRBJ1-4, the full variable domain is ETGVTQSPTHLIKTRGQQVTLRCSSQSGHNTVSWYQQALGQGPQFIFQYYREEENGRGNFPPRFSGLQFPNYSSELNVNALELDDSALYLCASSLRGNNEKLFFGSGTQLSVL.

The V call is TRBV12-3 or TRBV12-4, the J call TRBJ1-3, with D unresolved. This CDR3 has 12 amino acids. The germline V and J ends were trimmed by 4 bases and 8 bases, with 9 bases remaining between them. The CDR3 spells CASSWQAHTIYF. The CDR3 DNA reads as TGTGCCAGCAGTTGGCAGGCGCACACCATATATTTT.

This clone is a singleton in its sample. The genes are TRBV6-2 or TRBV6-3 and TRBJ1-1; no clear D gene. From germline, CDR1 is MNHEY and CDR2 SVGEGT. Between the trimmed V and J ends, which lost 2 bases and 7 bases, there was a span of 14 bases. The CDR3 consists of 14 residues. For the CDR3, the DNA is TGTGCCAGCAGTTACCCGACACTACCCTATGAAGCTTTCTTT. Translation: CASSYPTLPYEAFF.

This chain joins TRBV6-5 and TRBJ1-1, with D hard to call. The CDR3 has 14 amino acids. Germline CDR1 reads MNHEY; CDR2 reads SVGAGI. Trimming pared 8 bases from V and 0 bases from J, leaving 13 bases between. CDR3 DNA: TGTGCCAGCCAAAGAACAGAAATGAACACTGAAGCTTTCTTT. Encoded protein: CASQRTEMNTEAFF.

This chain links TRBV18 with TRBJ1-1, with no clear D. This CDR3 is built from 14 residues. Germline CDR1 is KGHSH and CDR2 is LQKENI. V was trimmed by 1 base and J by 6 bases, leaving 12 bases between them. The DNA of the CDR3 is TGTGCCAGCTCACCACTGGTCACGGGTGCTGAAGCTTTCTTT. Protein: CASSPLVTGAEAFF.

The rearrangement uses TRBV7-2 and TRBJ1-1; unclear D gene. With 5 bases removed from V and 1 base from J, the gap between germline ends came to 8 bases. The CDR3 contains 13 residues. CDR1 and CDR2 (germline): SGHTA, FQGNSA. Here the CDR3 reads CASSPTPNTEAFF. CDR3 nucleotide sequence: TGTGCCAGCAGCCCAACCCCGAACACTGAAGCTTTCTTT.

The gene calls are TRBV5-5 and TRBJ2-1; 8 bases are a match to TRBD1. In germline, CDR1 is SGHKS, CDR2 YYEKEE (reference sequence). Trimming cost V 3 bases and J 3 bases; bases outside gene matches: 2. CDR3 length: 14 residues. CDR3 in DNA: TGTGCCAGCAGCTCGGACAGGGACTACAATGAGCAGTTCTTC. Protein product: CASSSDRDYNEQFF.

This clone was observed a handful of times. V gene TRBV15 combines with J gene TRBJ2-5; weak D call: TRBD1 (6 bases). The CDR3 is 13 amino acids. The ends were cut back, 9 bases at V and 3 bases at J, with 14 bases in the middle. In germline, CDR1 is LNHNV, CDR2 YYDKDF (reference sequence). As DNA, the CDR3 is TGTGCCACGGGGGCCCAGCGGAAAGAGACCCAGTACTTC. This codes for CATGAQRKETQYF.

V is TRBV30 and J is TRBJ1-2; 8 bases map to TRBD1. Per germline, CDR1 GTSNPN and CDR2 SVGIG (reference sequence). CDR3 length: 14 residues. V lost 3 bases, J lost 1 base, and 4 bases stayed unmatched. The CDR3 DNA is TGTGCCTGGAGAATACAGGGGGTTAACTATGGCTACACCTTC. This encodes CAWRIQGVNYGYTF.

The chain combines TRBV7-8 with TRBJ2-2, with TRBD2 matching over 12 bases. Germline V gene data show CDR1 as SGHVS and CDR2 as FQNEAQ. V lost 5 bases, J lost 0 bases, and 4 bases stayed unmatched. The length of the CDR3 is 17 residues. The DNA of the CDR3 is TGTGCCAGCAGCCCCAGACTAGCGGGAGCGAACACCGGGGAGCTGTTTTTT. Encoded protein: CASSPRLAGANTGELFF. Full variable domain (rest looked up from reference TRBV7-8 and TRBJ2-2): GAGVSQSPRYKVAKRGQDVALRCDPISGHVSLFWYQQALGQGPEFLTYFQNEAQLDKSGLPSDRFFAERPEGSVSTLKIQRTQQEDSAVYLCASSPRLAGANTGELFFGEGSRLTVL.

The rearrangement joins TRBV7-3 to TRBJ2-5, with TRBD2 identical over 9 bases. Trimming took 11 bases from V and 4 from J; bases not matched to a gene: 11. The germline CDR1 and CDR2 sequences are SGHTA and FQGTGA. The CDR3 has 14 amino acids. CDR3 amino acids: CASGRGGLGETQYF. The CDR3 DNA reads TGTGCCTCTGGGCGGGGGGGCCTAGGAGAGACCCAGTACTTC.

V usage is TRBV11-3 and J usage is TRBJ1-4; 11 nucleotides line up with TRBD1. Germline-derived CDR1 and CDR2 are SGHNT and YENEEA. CDR3 length: 20 residues. The ends lost 0 bases at V and 2 bases at J; junction bases unmatched: 11. CDR3 bases: TGTGCCAGCAGCTTAGATACTACGGGACAGGGGGGCGTCACTAATGAAAAACTGTTTTTT. Amino acid sequence: CASSLDTTGQGGVTNEKLFF.

The chain recombines TRBV7-3 with TRBJ2-1; 8 bases are a match to TRBD2. The germline V gene encodes CDR1 SGHTA and CDR2 FQGTGA. This CDR3 contains 14 residues. The junction had 5 bases not matched to a gene; V was cut back by 5 bases and J by 5 bases. CDR3: CASSPGGGNNEQFF. CDR3 coding DNA: TGTGCCAGCAGCCCCGGCGGGGGGAACAATGAGCAGTTCTTC.

This rearrangement joins TRBV3-1 (or the pseudogene TRBV3-2) to TRBJ1-1; D gene ambiguous. This CDR3 is built from 12 residues. CDR1 and CDR2 from the germline V gene are LGHDT and YNNKEL (reference sequence). Between the trimmed V and J ends, which lost 6 bases and 0 bases, there was a span of 5 bases. Written as DNA, the CDR3 is TGTGCCAGCAGACAGCTGAACACTGAAGCTTTCTTT. The encoded protein is CASRQLNTEAFF.

This sequence joins TRBV7-8 and TRBJ2-2, with 10 bases lining up with TRBD2. CDR1 SGHVS and CDR2 FQNEAQ come from the germline V gene. After removal of 4 bases from V and 4 bases from J, the junction contained 9 bases not matched to a gene. CDR3 length: 17 amino acids. This CDR3 is CASSSPLAGGPTGELFF. The CDR3 nucleotides read TGTGCCAGCAGCTCCCCTTTAGCGGGGGGACCCACCGGGGAGCTGTTTTTT.

This clone was counted only a few times. The chain carries TRBV18 and TRBJ2-2, with 11 bases lining up with TRBD2. This CDR3 contains 18 residues. V shed 3 bases, J shed 4 bases, and the junction held 10 bases outside the gene matches. Germline CDR1 reads KGHSH; CDR2 reads LQKENI. In DNA, the CDR3 is TGTGCCAGCTCACCGCTACAGACTAGCGGGGTCTCCACCGGGGAGCTGTTTTTT. It specifies CASSPLQTSGVSTGELFF.

The chain uses TRBV3-1 (or the pseudogene TRBV3-2) and TRBJ2-1; perhaps TRBD2 as D (5 bases). With 8 bases removed from V and 7 bases from J, the gap between germline ends came to 15 bases. The V gene's germline CDR1 is LGHDT and CDR2 YNNKEL (reference sequence). The CDR3 has 13 amino acids. CDR3 bases: TGTGCCAGCCGAGACTACCTAAGTAATGAGCAGTTCTTC. The encoded protein is CASRDYLSNEQFF.

CDR3 nucleotide sequence: TGTGCCAGCAGCTTCCGGGACTCCGTAACTGAAGCTTTCTTT. Translation gives CASSFRDSVTEAFF. V and J are TRBV5-5 and TRBJ1-1; tentative D call: TRBD1 (5 bases). Trimming stripped 2 bases from V and 5 bases from J, with 13 bases between. CDR1 is SGHKS, CDR2 YYEKEE, per germline (reference sequence). This CDR3 region has 14 residues.

The chain carries TRBV3-1 (or the pseudogene TRBV3-2) and TRBJ1-6; a weak D match, TRBD1 (6 bases). The CDR3 loop spans 15 amino acids. V lost 4 bases and J lost 7, with 14 bases in between. Per the germline V gene, CDR1 is LGHDT and CDR2 is YNNKEL (reference sequence). The CDR3 DNA follows: TGTGCCAGCAGCCGCCAAACAGGGCAGAATTCACCCCTCCACTTT. It encodes CASSRQTGQNSPLHF.

The chain is built from TRBV3-1 (or the pseudogene TRBV3-2) and TRBJ2-7, with 8 bases matching TRBD2. The ends lost 1 base at V and 6 bases at J; junction bases unmatched: 5. CDR1 and CDR2 from the germline V gene are LGHDT and YNNKEL (reference sequence). This CDR3 is 14 amino acids long. Here the CDR3 reads CASSQALSGSEQYF. The CDR3, as DNA: TGTGCCAGCAGCCAAGCGCTGAGCGGGAGCGAGCAGTACTTC.

The chain has TRBV4-3 and TRBJ2-1; TRBD2 matches 10 bases. V was clipped by 0 bases and J by 9 bases; unmatched bases: 14. CDR3 length: 18 residues. In germline, CDR1 is LGHNA, CDR2 YSLEER. The CDR3 DNA reads as TGCGCCAGCAGCCAAGAAACTACCGGGCTAGCGGGAGTCGGTGAGCAGTTCTTC. It yields the protein CASSQETTGLAGVGEQFF.

The chain employs TRBV18 and TRBJ2-5, with a weak D call TRBD1 (5 bases). The germline gives CDR1 KGHSH, CDR2 LQKENI. V was cut by 3 bases and J by 1 base, with 9 bases left in between. CDR3 length: 14 residues. In DNA form, the CDR3 reads TGTGCCAGCTCACCCAGGGCGCTCCAAGAGACCCAGTACTTC. It encodes CASSPRALQETQYF. The full variable domain, with the rest looked up from reference TRBV18 and TRBJ2-5, is NAGVMQNPRHLVRRRGQEARLRCSPMKGHSHVYWYRQLPEEGLKFMVYLQKENIIDESGMPKERFSAEFPKEGPSILRIQQVVRGDSAAYFCASSPRALQETQYFGPGTRLLVL.

This CDR3 reads CASSQTSVQNEQFF. CDR3 DNA: TGTGCCAGCAGCCAAACTAGCGTCCAAAATGAGCAGTTCTTC. The chain is built from TRBV7-2 and TRBJ2-1; TRBD2 matches 7 bases. After removal of 5 bases from V and 7 bases from J, the junction contained 8 bases not matched to a gene. The CDR3 totals 14 residues. Germline CDR1 reads SGHTA; CDR2 reads FQGNSA. Complete variable domain (other parts from reference TRBV7-2 and TRBJ2-1): GAGVSQSPSNKVTEKGKDVELRCDPISGHTALYWYRQSLGQGLEFLIYFQGNSAPDKSGLPSDRFSAERTGGSVSTLTIQRTQQEDSAVYLCASSQTSVQNEQFFGPGTRLTVL.

The rearrangement links TRBV30 to TRBJ2-6; unclear D gene. This CDR3 is built from 14 residues. Trimming took 2 bases from V and 0 from J, leaving 5 bases between them. The germline gives CDR1 GTSNPN, CDR2 SVGIG (reference sequence). CDR3 loop: CAWSRSSGANVLTF. The CDR3 nucleotides read TGTGCCTGGAGTCGGAGCTCTGGGGCCAACGTCCTGACTTTC.

The genes are TRBV13 and TRBJ2-3; TRBD2 might be the D (5 bases). The V gene lost 2 bases and the J gene lost 3 bases, with 9 bases spanning the gap. The germline V gene encodes CDR1 PRHDT and CDR2 FYEKMQ (reference sequence). This CDR3 has 14 residues. The CDR3, as DNA: TGTGCCAGCAGCTTACGGGAATGGACAGATACGCAGTATTTT. The encoded protein is CASSLREWTDTQYF. The entire variable domain, with the rest obtained from reference TRBV13 and TRBJ2-3, is as follows: AAGVIQSPRHLIKEKRETATLKCYPIPRHDTVYWYQQGPGQDPQFLISFYEKMQSDKGSIPDRFSAQQFSDYHSELNMSSLELGDSALYFCASSLREWTDTQYFGPGTRLTVL.

This clone was counted between two and nine times. This chain links TRBV4-1 with TRBJ1-2, with D uncertain. The germline gives CDR1 MGHRA, CDR2 YSYEKL. Between the trimmed V and J ends, which lost 5 bases and 7 bases, there was a span of 29 bases. This CDR3 has 18 amino acids. CDR3 region: CASSASPQSERGRSGYTF. CDR3 coding DNA: TGCGCCAGCAGCGCAAGCCCCCAGAGTGAGCGGGGAAGGAGTGGCTACACCTTC.

This chain links TRBV2 with TRBJ2-7; 10 bases agree with TRBD2. The CDR3 has 14 amino acids. Unmatched junction bases numbered 4, after V lost 5 bases and J lost 3 bases. CDR1 and CDR2 (germline): SNHLY, FYNNEI. CDR3 sequence reads: CASSPIAGGYEQYF. The CDR3 DNA follows: TGTGCCAGCAGTCCGATAGCGGGGGGCTACGAGCAGTACTTC.

CDR3 amino acids: CASSTSTRAYTF. CDR3 in DNA: TGTGCCAGCAGTACCTCGACCAGGGCCTACACCTTC. The V call is TRBV6-5, the J call TRBJ1-2, with D possibly being TRBD1 (5 bases). Trimming took off 5 bases at V and 10 bases at J, with 14 bases between the two ends. The germline V gene has CDR1 MNHEY and CDR2 SVGAGI. This CDR3 spans 12 amino acids.